The rows below give T cell receptor beta chains drawn from one sample of a study of T-cell reconstitution after alpha-beta-depleted transplantation in children. TCRdb re-called the PCR reads with MiXCR, one entry per CDR3 protein. The data show about 410,000 distinct CDR3 sequences, around 21% seen once. The starting material was PBMCs from the stem cell graft donor, obtained from the stem cell graft. The receptors derive from a human donor who donated a stem cell graft to a child with acute myeloid leukemia. Both conserved end residues are part of each CDR3. Each record gives: V gene, D gene, CDR3 protein. D genes are given only for firm matches.

TRBV12-3/TRBV12-4,TRBD2,CASSFQREGNYEQYF
TRBV29-1,NA,CSVDRVGLGETQYF
TRBV7-8,NA,CASSLAGAHQPQHF
TRBV6-4,TRBD2,CASTLAGGKRYNEQFF
TRBV12-3/TRBV12-4,NA,CASSLGTETGELFF
TRBV10-3,TRBD2,CAISESTSGTGNEQFF
TRBV20-1,NA,CSARDPWGTFSTDTQYF
TRBV6-1,NA,CASRWAARDGGELFF
TRBV5-1,TRBD1,CASSPDRSTDTQYF
TRBV28,TRBD1,CASSRPRDRGAYEQYF
TRBV24-1,NA,CATSELAGNEQFF
TRBV29-1,NA,CSAPGEGGYTF
TRBV11-2,NA,CASNLDGQGWETQYF
TRBV5-6,NA,CASSLPGIGSGNTIYF
TRBV7-6,TRBD1,CASSLGTGLSTEAFF
TRBV7-2,TRBD1,CASSPRWGTGQTQYF
TRBV6-1,TRBD1,CASRRQGVGNTGELFF
TRBV6-5,TRBD2,CASSYSQREYTGELFF
TRBV25-1,NA,CASSESKEDTQYF
TRBV4-1,NA,CASSQDVHDTQYF
TRBV3-1,NA,CASSQDLFRENEQFF
TRBV25-1,NA,CASSERGKGQETQYF
TRBV7-8,TRBD2,CASSPPGAGGQEKTQYF
TRBV5-1,NA,CASSPSGLLYEQYF
TRBV20-1,NA,CSARQGLDGYGYTF
TRBV29-1,NA,CSTEVGEAEKLFF
TRBV20-1,TRBD2,CSARAPAGGSYEQYF
TRBV24-1,TRBD2,CATERSGSIDEQFF
TRBV20-1,NA,CSAKAGNYEQYF
TRBV4-3,NA,CASSQDRDPGFF
TRBV7-2,NA,CASSWVGRGDEKLFF
TRBV7-9,TRBD1,CASSSMDRGTGELFF
TRBV11-2,NA,CASSLNLDTEAFF
TRBV20-1,NA,CSASTILTGNIQYF
TRBV3-1,TRBD1,CASSQDADRVINSPLHF
TRBV28,NA,CASSLFGYHEQFF
TRBV7-2,NA,CASSRPTGHEQYF
TRBV5-6,TRBD1,CASSLPGQTNTGELFF
TRBV10-1,TRBD2,CASSEGTSGRETQYF
TRBV28,NA,CASSLSLAYEQYF
TRBV2,NA,CASSDHRAGELFF
TRBV7-2,TRBD2,CASSPRWASGYNEQFF
TRBV29-1,TRBD1,CSVAPGTGPYEQYF
TRBV6-1,TRBD1,CASRGDRVGTEAFF
TRBV18,NA,CASSRPGKDNLNYGYTF
TRBV20-1,NA,CSAVARRGSDTQYF
TRBV18,NA,CASSPRGAQETQYF
TRBV12-3/TRBV12-4,NA,CASSSDSNEQFF
TRBV4-2,TRBD2,CASSQGGLAEYEQYF
TRBV5-1,TRBD1,CASSLADRETDTQYF
TRBV29-1,NA,CSVAGSYEQYF
TRBV10-3,TRBD1,CAISDGGQGAGEPQHF
TRBV7-8,TRBD1,CASSKTGPQETQYF
TRBV29-1,NA,CSVGIGGSDEQYF
TRBV5-5,NA,CASSLTNSVNTEAFF